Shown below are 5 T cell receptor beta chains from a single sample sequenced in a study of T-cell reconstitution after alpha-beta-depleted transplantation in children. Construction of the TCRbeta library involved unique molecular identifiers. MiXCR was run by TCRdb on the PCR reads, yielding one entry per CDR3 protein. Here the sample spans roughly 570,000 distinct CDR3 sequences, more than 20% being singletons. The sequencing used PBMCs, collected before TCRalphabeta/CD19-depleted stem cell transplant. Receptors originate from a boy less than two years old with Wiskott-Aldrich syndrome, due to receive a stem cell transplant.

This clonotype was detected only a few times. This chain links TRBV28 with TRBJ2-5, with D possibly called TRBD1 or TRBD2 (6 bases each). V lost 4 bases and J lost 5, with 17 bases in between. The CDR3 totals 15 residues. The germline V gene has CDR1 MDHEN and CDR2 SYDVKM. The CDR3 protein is CASSSPLRGRETQYF. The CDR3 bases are TGTGCCAGCAGTTCCCCCTTACGGGGGCGTGAGACCCAGTACTTC.

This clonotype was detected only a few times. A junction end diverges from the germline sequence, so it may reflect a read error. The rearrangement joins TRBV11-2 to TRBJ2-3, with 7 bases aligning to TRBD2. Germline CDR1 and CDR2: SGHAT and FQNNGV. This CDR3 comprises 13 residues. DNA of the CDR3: TGTGCCAGCAGCTTAAATGGAGCTAGCGGCTTTCGTTTT. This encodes CASSLNGASGFRF.

CDR3 residues: CSARGDLGGRSSYEQYF. The CDR3, as DNA: TGCAGTGCTAGAGGGGATTTGGGCGGGAGATCCTCCTACGAGCAGTACTTC. The genes are TRBV20-1 and TRBJ2-7; TRBD2 aligns across 7 bases. The CDR3 has 17 residues. The V and J ends lost 1 base and 0 bases, in that order; junction bases with no gene match: 12. Germline V CDR1 and CDR2: DFQATT, SNEGSKA (reference sequence).

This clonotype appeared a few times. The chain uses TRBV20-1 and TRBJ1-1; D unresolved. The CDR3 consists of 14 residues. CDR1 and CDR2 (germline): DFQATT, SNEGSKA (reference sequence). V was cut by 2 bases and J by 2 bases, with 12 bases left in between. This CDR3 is CSARLGFTNTEAFF. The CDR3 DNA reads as TGCAGTGCTAGACTGGGATTTACTAACACTGAAGCTTTCTTT.

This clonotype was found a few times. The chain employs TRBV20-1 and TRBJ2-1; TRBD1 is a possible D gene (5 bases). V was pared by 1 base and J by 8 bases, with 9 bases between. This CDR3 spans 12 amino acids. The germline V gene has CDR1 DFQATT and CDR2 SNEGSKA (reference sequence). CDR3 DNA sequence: TGCAGTGCTAGAGGGGAAGGGGATGAGCAGTTCTTC. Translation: CSARGEGDEQFF.